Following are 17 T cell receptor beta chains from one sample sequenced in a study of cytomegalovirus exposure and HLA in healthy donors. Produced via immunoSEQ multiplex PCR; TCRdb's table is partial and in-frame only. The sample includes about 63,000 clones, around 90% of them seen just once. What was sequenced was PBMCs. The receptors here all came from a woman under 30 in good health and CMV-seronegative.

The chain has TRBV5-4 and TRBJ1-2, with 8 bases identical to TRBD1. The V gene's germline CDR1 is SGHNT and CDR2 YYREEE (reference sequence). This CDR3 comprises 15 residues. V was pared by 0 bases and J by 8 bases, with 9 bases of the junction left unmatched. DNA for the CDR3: TGTGCCAGCAGCTTGGCCGGGCAGGGGGCTCGAGGCTACACCTTC. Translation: CASSLAGQGARGYTF.

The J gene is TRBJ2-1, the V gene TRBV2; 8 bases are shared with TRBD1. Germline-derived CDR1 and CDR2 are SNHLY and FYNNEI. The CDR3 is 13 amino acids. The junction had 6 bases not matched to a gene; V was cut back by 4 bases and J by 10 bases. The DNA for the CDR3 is TGTGCCAGCAGTGGTAACAGGGGGGCAGAGCAGTTCTTC. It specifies CASSGNRGAEQFF.

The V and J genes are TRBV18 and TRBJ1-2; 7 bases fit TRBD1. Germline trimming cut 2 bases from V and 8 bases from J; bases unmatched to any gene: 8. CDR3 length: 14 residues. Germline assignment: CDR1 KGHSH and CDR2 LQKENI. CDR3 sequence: CASSPDGDSLGYTF. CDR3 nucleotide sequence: TGTGCCAGCTCACCAGATGGGGACAGTTTGGGCTACACCTTC.

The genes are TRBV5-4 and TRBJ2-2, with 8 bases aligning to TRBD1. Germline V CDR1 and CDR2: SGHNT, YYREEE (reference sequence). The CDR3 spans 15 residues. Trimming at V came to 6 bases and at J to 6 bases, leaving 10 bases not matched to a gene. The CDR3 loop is CASTMWTGQSGELFF. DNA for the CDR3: TGTGCCAGCACTATGTGGACAGGGCAATCCGGGGAGCTGTTTTTT. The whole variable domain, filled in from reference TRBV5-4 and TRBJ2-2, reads ETGVTQSPTHLIKTRGQQVTLRCSSQSGHNTVSWYQQALGQGPQFIFQYYREEENGRGNFPPRFSGLQFPNYSSELNVNALELDDSALYLCASTMWTGQSGELFFGEGSRLTVL.

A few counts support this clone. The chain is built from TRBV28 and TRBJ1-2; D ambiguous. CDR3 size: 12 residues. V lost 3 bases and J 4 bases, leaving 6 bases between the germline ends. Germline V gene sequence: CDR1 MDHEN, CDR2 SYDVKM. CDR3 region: CASSFLSYGYTF. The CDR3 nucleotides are TGTGCCAGCAGTTTTCTTAGCTATGGCTACACCTTC.

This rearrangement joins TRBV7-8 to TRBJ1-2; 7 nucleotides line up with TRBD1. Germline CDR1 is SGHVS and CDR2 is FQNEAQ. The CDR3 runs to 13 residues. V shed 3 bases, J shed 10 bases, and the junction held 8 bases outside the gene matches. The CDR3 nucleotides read TGTGCCAGCAGCTTTTGGACAGGAGCCTTCTACACCTTC. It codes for CASSFWTGAFYTF. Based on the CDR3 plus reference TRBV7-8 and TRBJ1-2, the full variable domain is GAGVSQSPRYKVAKRGQDVALRCDPISGHVSLFWYQQALGQGPEFLTYFQNEAQLDKSGLPSDRFFAERPEGSVSTLKIQRTQQEDSAVYLCASSFWTGAFYTFGSGTRLTVV.

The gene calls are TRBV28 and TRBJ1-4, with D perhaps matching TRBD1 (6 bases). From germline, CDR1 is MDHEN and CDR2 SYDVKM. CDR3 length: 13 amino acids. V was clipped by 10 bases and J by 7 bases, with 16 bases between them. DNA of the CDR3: TGTGCCACCCAGGGTAGAGGGGGTGAAAAACTGTTTTTT. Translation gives CATQGRGGEKLFF.

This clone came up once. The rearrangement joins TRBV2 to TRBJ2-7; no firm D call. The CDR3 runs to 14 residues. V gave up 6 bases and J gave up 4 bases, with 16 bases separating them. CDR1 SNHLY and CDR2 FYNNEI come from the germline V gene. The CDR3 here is CASRQQINSYEQYF. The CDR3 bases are TGTGCCAGCAGACAGCAAATCAACAGTTACGAGCAGTACTTC.

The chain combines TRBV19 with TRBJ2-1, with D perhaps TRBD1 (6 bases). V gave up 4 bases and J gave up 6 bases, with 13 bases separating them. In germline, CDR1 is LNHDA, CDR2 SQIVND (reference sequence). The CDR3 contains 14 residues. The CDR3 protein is CASSTPDSGNEQFF. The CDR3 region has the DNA TGTGCCAGTAGTACCCCGGACAGCGGCAATGAGCAGTTCTTC.

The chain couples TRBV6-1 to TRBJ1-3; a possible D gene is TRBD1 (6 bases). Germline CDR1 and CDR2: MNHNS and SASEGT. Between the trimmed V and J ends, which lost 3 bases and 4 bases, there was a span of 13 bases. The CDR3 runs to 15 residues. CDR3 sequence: CASSEMTGYGNTIYF. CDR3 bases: TGTGCCAGCAGTGAGATGACAGGATACGGAAACACCATATATTTT.

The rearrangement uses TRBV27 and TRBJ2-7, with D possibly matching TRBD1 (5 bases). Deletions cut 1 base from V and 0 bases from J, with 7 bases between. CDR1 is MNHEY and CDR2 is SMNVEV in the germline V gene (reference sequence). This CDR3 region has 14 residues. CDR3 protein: CASSLLDTSYEQYF. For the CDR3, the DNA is TGTGCCAGCAGTTTATTGGACACCTCCTACGAGCAGTACTTC.

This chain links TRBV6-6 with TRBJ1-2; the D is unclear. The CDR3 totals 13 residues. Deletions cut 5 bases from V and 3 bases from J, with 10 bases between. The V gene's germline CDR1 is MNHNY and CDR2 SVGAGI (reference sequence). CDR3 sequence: CASSTVHYYGYTF. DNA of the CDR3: TGTGCCAGCAGTACAGTCCACTACTATGGCTACACCTTC.

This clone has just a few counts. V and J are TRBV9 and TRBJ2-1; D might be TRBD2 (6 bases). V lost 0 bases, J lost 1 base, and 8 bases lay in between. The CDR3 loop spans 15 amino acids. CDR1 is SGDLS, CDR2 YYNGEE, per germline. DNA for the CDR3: TGTGCCAGCAGCGTAGAGGAGGGATCCTACAATGAGCAGTTCTTC. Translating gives CASSVEEGSYNEQFF.

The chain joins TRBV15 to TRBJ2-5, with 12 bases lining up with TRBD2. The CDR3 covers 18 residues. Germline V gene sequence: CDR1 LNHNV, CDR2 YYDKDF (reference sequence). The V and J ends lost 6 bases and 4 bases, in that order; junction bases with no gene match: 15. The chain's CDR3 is CATRGGLTSGSGVETQYF. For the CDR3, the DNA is TGTGCCACCAGGGGGGGGTTGACTAGCGGGAGTGGAGTAGAGACCCAGTACTTC. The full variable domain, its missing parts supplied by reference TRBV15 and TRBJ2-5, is DAMVIQNPRYQVTQFGKPVTLSCSQTLNHNVMYWYQQKSSQAPKLLFHYYDKDFNNEADTPDNFQSRRPNTSFCFLDIRSPGLGDTAMYLCATRGGLTSGSGVETQYFGPGTRLLVL.

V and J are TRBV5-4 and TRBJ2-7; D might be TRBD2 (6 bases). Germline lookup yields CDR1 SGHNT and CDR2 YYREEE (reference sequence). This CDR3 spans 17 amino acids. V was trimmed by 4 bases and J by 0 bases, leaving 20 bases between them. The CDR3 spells CASSPRTLAPSSYEQYF. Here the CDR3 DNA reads TGTGCCAGCAGCCCCAGGACTCTAGCGCCAAGCTCCTACGAGCAGTACTTC.

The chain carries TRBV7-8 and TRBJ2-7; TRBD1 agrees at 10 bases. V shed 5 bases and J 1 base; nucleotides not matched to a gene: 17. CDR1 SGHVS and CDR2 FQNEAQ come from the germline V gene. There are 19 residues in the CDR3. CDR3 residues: CASSQARLGRDRGSYEQYF. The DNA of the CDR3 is TGTGCCAGCAGCCAAGCCCGGCTGGGACGGGACAGGGGATCCTACGAGCAGTACTTC.

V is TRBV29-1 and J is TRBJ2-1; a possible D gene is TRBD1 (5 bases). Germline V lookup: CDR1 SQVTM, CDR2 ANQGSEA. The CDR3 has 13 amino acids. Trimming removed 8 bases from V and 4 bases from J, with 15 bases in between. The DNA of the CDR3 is TGCAGCCCCTCTGTGGGGCGGTACAATGAGCAGTTCTTC. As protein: CSPSVGRYNEQFF.